The 25 T cell receptor beta chains listed next were all sequenced from one sample in a study of a mutant IDH1 vaccine in newly diagnosed glioma. For these TCRs, the target antigens are not known. Clones were sequenced by immunoSEQ multiplex PCR, and TCRdb holds only the in-frame ones, with some missing. The sample yields tens of thousands of clones, 80% to 90% seen once. The time point here: week 35, safety follow-up. Every vaccine dose comprised 300 ug of mutant IDH1 20-mer peptide plus topical imiquimod. Specimen: PBMCs, collected from a glioma patient whose treatment included an IDH1 peptide vaccine. The source of these receptors is a man aged 40-50 years with glioma.

V gene TRBV29-1 combines with J gene TRBJ2-7; 9 bases line up with TRBD2. V lost 7 bases to trimming and J lost 4 bases; unmatched junction nucleotides: 8. This CDR3 is built from 13 residues. Looked up from germline, CDR1 is SQVTM and CDR2 is ANQGSEA. CDR3 coding DNA: TGCAGCGCTTTTATAGCGGGAGAATACGAGCAGTACTTC. It encodes CSAFIAGEYEQYF.

The chain has TRBV7-2 and TRBJ2-5; no reliable D call. CDR1 and CDR2 (germline): SGHTA, FQGNSA. The germline V and J ends were trimmed by 5 bases and 1 base, with 11 bases remaining between them. CDR3 size: 14 residues. The CDR3 spells CASSPLRVQETQYF. CDR3 in DNA: TGTGCCAGCAGCCCCCTTAGGGTCCAAGAGACCCAGTACTTC.

The chain combines TRBV30 with TRBJ1-4, with D possibly matching TRBD1 (6 bases). The CDR3 is 13 residues long. Germline V gives CDR1 GTSNPN, CDR2 SVGIG (reference sequence). The V end lost 3 bases, the J end lost 11 bases, and 16 bases lay between the germline ends. CDR3 sequence: CAWRPTGFDKLFF. As DNA, the CDR3 is TGTGCCTGGAGACCAACAGGGTTCGATAAACTGTTTTTT.

The chain recombines TRBV7-9 with TRBJ2-1; no definite D call. The V end was cut by 5 bases, the J end by 11 bases, with 13 bases between. The CDR3 extends over 12 amino acids. The V gene's germline CDR1 is SEHNR and CDR2 FQNEAQ (reference sequence). The CDR3 DNA is TGTGCCAGCAGCACTACCTGGGATCAGCAGTTCTTC. It encodes CASSTTWDQQFF.

J is TRBJ2-5 and V is TRBV29-1; D is unresolved. From germline, CDR1 is SQVTM and CDR2 ANQGSEA. Trimming removed 3 bases from V and 5 bases from J, with 4 bases in between. This CDR3 has 10 amino acids. The CDR3 DNA sequence: TGCAGCGTTGAGACGGAGACCCAGTACTTC. Protein sequence: CSVETETQYF.

The rearrangement joins TRBV6-1 to TRBJ1-5; D ambiguous. The V end lost 4 bases, the J end lost 7 bases, and 11 bases lay between the germline ends. This CDR3 is 13 amino acids long. In germline, CDR1 is MNHNS, CDR2 SASEGT. DNA for the CDR3: TGTGCCAGCAGTGGTAATAAACAGCAGCCCCAGCATTTT. Protein product: CASSGNKQQPQHF.

This chain joins TRBV25-1 and TRBJ1-2; tentative D call: TRBD1 (6 bases). With 5 bases removed from V and 8 bases from J, the gap between germline ends came to 18 bases. Germline CDR1 MGHDK, CDR2 SYGVNS. The CDR3 loop spans 14 amino acids. The CDR3 region has the DNA TGTGCCAGCAGTCACGGACAGTCGGGGATCGGCTACACCTTC. Residues: CASSHGQSGIGYTF.

The genes are TRBV6-1 and TRBJ1-2; no clear D. From germline, CDR1 is MNHNS and CDR2 SASEGT. This CDR3 contains 14 residues. V was trimmed by 2 bases and J by 8 bases, leaving 15 bases between them. DNA for the CDR3: TGTGCCAGCAGTGAATTGGCGGCAGTCAAGGGCTACACCTTC. Protein sequence: CASSELAAVKGYTF.

The J gene is TRBJ2-5, the V gene TRBV10-3; 9 positions match TRBD1. In germline, CDR1 is ENHRY, CDR2 SYGVKD. The CDR3 runs to 16 residues. V was pared by 2 bases and J by 4 bases, with 8 bases of the junction left unmatched. The CDR3 loop reads CAISERDRVGAETQYF. CDR3 nucleotides: TGTGCCATCAGTGAGCGGGACAGGGTGGGCGCAGAGACCCAGTACTTC.

The genes are TRBV11-1 and TRBJ2-1; D is ambiguous. The germline CDR1 and CDR2 sequences are SGHAT and FQDESV (reference sequence). The V and J ends lost 2 bases and 2 bases respectively, with 10 bases between them. There are 15 residues in the CDR3. The CDR3 loop is CASSLSQDTYNEQFF. CDR3 nucleotides: TGTGCCAGCAGCTTAAGCCAGGATACCTACAATGAGCAGTTCTTC.

CDR3 sequence: CASSLGQFLPNYSPLHF. The DNA for the CDR3 is TGTGCCAGCAGCTTAGGACAGTTCCTCCCCAACTATTCACCCCTCCACTTT. This rearrangement joins TRBV7-2 to TRBJ1-6; perhaps TRBD1 as D (5 bases). The CDR3 length is 17 residues. Trimming removed 1 base at V and 8 bases at J, with 18 bases between. Germline CDR1 SGHTA, CDR2 FQGNSA. The full variable domain, completed using reference TRBV7-2 and TRBJ1-6, is GAGVSQSPSNKVTEKGKDVELRCDPISGHTALYWYRQSLGQGLEFLIYFQGNSAPDKSGLPSDRFSAERTGGSVSTLTIQRTQQEDSAVYLCASSLGQFLPNYSPLHFGNGTRLTVT.

In this sample, this clone turned up a few times. The chain employs TRBV5-1 and TRBJ2-1, with 7 positions matching TRBD2. Germline V CDR1 and CDR2: SGHRS, YFSETQ. The V segment lost 0 bases and the J segment 3 bases; nucleotides outside the gene matches: 6. The CDR3 loop spans 16 amino acids. The CDR3, as DNA: TGCGCCAGCAGCTTGGTCGCGGGAGTTCTCTACAATGAGCAGTTCTTC. It translates to CASSLVAGVLYNEQFF.

The chain employs TRBV15 and TRBJ2-5; TRBD2 matches 13 bases. The V and J ends lost 5 bases and 1 base, in that order; junction bases with no gene match: 4. Germline values: CDR1 LNHNV, CDR2 YYDKDF (reference sequence). The CDR3 has 16 residues. CDR3 in DNA: TGTGCCACCAGCGCCGGACTAGCGGGGGCCCAAGAGACCCAGTACTTC. Translated: CATSAGLAGAQETQYF.

This chain connects TRBV7-8 to TRBJ2-3; D remains ambiguous. The CDR3 loop spans 15 amino acids. CDR1 is SGHVS, CDR2 FQNEAQ, per germline. Trimming shortened V by 0 bases and J by 0 bases, and 7 bases separated the two germline ends. The CDR3 region has the DNA TGTGCCAGCAGCTTAGCTGGGCAGAGCACAGATACGCAGTATTTT. This encodes CASSLAGQSTDTQYF.

V gene TRBV4-1 combines with J gene TRBJ1-1; D not resolved. V was pared by 2 bases and J by 2 bases, with 18 bases between. CDR1 MGHRA and CDR2 YSYEKL come from the germline V gene. The CDR3 loop spans 17 amino acids. CDR3 nucleotide sequence: TGCGCCAGCAGCCAATCGAAGATCGGCTCCGCTAACACTGAAGCTTTCTTT. Protein product: CASSQSKIGSANTEAFF.

The chain carries TRBV7-8 and TRBJ1-5; TRBD1 matches at 7 bases. Per germline, CDR1 SGHVS and CDR2 FQNEAQ. The CDR3 contains 18 residues. After removal of 5 bases from V and 5 bases from J, the junction contained 18 bases not matched to a gene. The CDR3 reads CASSPPGGQSFFDQPQHF. CDR3 nucleotides: TGTGCCAGCAGCCCCCCGGGGGGACAGAGCTTTTTTGATCAGCCCCAGCATTTT.

This chain links TRBV6-6 with TRBJ1-3; D perhaps matches TRBD1 (6 bases). The germline V and J ends were trimmed by 0 bases and 2 bases, with 11 bases remaining between them. The CDR3 is 16 residues long. Germline loops: CDR1 MNHNY, CDR2 SVGAGI (reference sequence). CDR3 nucleotide sequence: TGTGCCAGCAGTTACTCTAGGGGGGCCCCTGGAAACACCATATATTTT. Translation: CASSYSRGAPGNTIYF.

This clone is a singleton in its sample. The V and J genes are TRBV29-1 and TRBJ2-2, with 8 bases fitting TRBD1. The V segment lost 2 bases and the J segment 8 bases; nucleotides outside the gene matches: 7. Looked up from germline, CDR1 is SQVTM and CDR2 is ANQGSEA. There are 14 residues in the CDR3. CDR3 in amino acids: CSVERDRGVGELFF. The CDR3 DNA is TGCAGCGTTGAAAGAGACAGGGGTGTAGGGGAGCTGTTTTTT.

V is TRBV28 and J is TRBJ2-5, with TRBD1 matching 7 bases. The V gene end was trimmed by 1 base and the J gene end by 2 bases; junction bases not matched to a gene: 7. There are 16 residues in the CDR3. Germline-derived CDR1 and CDR2 are MDHEN and SYDVKM. Here the CDR3 reads CASSLLSTGQQETQYF. CDR3 sequence (DNA): TGTGCCAGCAGTTTATTGTCGACAGGGCAACAAGAGACCCAGTACTTC.

The chain combines TRBV9 with TRBJ1-2; possibly TRBD1 for D (6 bases). Germline assignment: CDR1 SGDLS and CDR2 YYNGEE. The V gene lost 2 bases and the J gene lost 10 bases, with 12 bases spanning the gap. CDR3 length equals 12 residues. CDR3 bases: TGTGCCAGCAGCGTCCCGAGGGGGGACTACACCTTC. This sequence encodes CASSVPRGDYTF.

This chain links TRBV6-5 with TRBJ2-1, with D possibly being TRBD1 (6 bases). The V gene lost 0 bases and the J gene lost 5 bases, with 11 bases spanning the gap. The CDR3 has 15 amino acids. Germline V CDR1 and CDR2: MNHEY, SVGAGI. CDR3 nucleotide sequence: TGTGCCAGCAGTTACTCGCCCCAGGGGAACAATGAGCAGTTCTTC. It encodes CASSYSPQGNNEQFF.

The chain employs TRBV27 and TRBJ2-3; maybe TRBD2 (6 bases). There are 16 residues in the CDR3. The germline gives CDR1 MNHEY, CDR2 SMNVEV (reference sequence). Trimming pared 1 base from V and 2 bases from J, leaving 13 bases between. CDR3 bases: TGTGCCAGCAGTTTATTTGCGGGGTGGGACACAGATACGCAGTATTTT. It codes for CASSLFAGWDTDTQYF.

The chain employs TRBV11-2 and TRBJ1-1; possible D gene TRBD1, 6 bases. V was cut by 2 bases and J by 5 bases, with 15 bases left in between. Germline V gene data show CDR1 as SGHAT and CDR2 as FQNNGV. This CDR3 spans 15 amino acids. CDR3 loop: CASSLTGTGNTEAFF. DNA for the CDR3: TGTGCCAGCAGCTTAACAGGGACGGGGAATACTGAAGCTTTCTTT.

The chain links TRBV5-1 to TRBJ2-3, with a tentative D call TRBD2 (6 bases). This CDR3 comprises 15 residues. V lost 4 bases and J 0 bases, leaving 12 bases between the germline ends. The germline V gene encodes CDR1 SGHRS and CDR2 YFSETQ. The CDR3 spells CASSNGDFSTDTQYF. The CDR3 DNA sequence: TGCGCCAGCAGCAATGGGGACTTTAGCACAGATACGCAGTATTTT. Combining the CDR3 with reference TRBV5-1 and TRBJ2-3 gives the whole variable domain KAGVTQTPRYLIKTRGQQVTLSCSPISGHRSVSWYQQTPGQGLQFLFEYFSETQRNKGNFPGRFSGRQFSNSRSEMNVSTLELGDSALYLCASSNGDFSTDTQYFGPGTRLTVL.

In this sample, this clone turned up once. The rearrangement joins TRBV2 to TRBJ1-1; D uncertain. Between the trimmed V and J ends, which lost 4 bases and 4 bases, there was a span of 13 bases. The CDR3 has 14 residues. CDR1 and CDR2 from the germline V gene are SNHLY and FYNNEI. CDR3 nucleotides: TGTGCCAGCAGTGTCTACAAAGGTGGCACTGAAGCTTTCTTT. It translates to CASSVYKGGTEAFF.